The text below deals with one T cell receptor (beta chain). This entry is derived from a study of blood T cell repertoires in COVID-19. Study-wide background: The samples span acute and convalescent COVID-19 from the United States, Italy and Spain. PBMCs, B-cell-depleted T cells, or T cells provided the cDNA or gDNA that made up the material.

Germline CDR1 SGHRS, CDR2 YFSETQ. The CDR3 has 17 residues. Unmatched junction bases numbered 18, after V lost 3 bases and J lost 9 bases. In the original workflow: Cell counts per sample came from amplifying reference gene primers. Using immunoSEQ multiplex PCR, the repertoire was profiled, and TCRdb retains in-frame clones only, with some absent. V and J calls and clone size are given by that table; D and trimming were obtained from the DNA. This repertoire shows 30,000 to 35,000 clones, 90% found once; its top ten account for over 9.5%. J is TRBJ2-1 and V is TRBV5-1; 7 bases match TRBD2. The specimen sequenced was peripheral blood. The sequence derives from a human donor in a cohort sampled during active COVID-19. The chain's CDR3 is CASSSLLGGRTGREQFF. CDR3 in DNA: TGCGCCAGCAGCTCGCTTCTGGGCGGGAGAACCGGGCGTGAGCAGTTCTTC.